This T cell receptor beta chain is drawn from a study of response to subunit inactivated influenza vaccine. Study observations and caveats: There was a suggestion from the authors that each seasonal influenza vaccination recruits few new T cells.

A remark on this clonotype: The antigen remains unidentified.

TCRdb reprocessed the RT-PCR reads via MiXCR and lists one record per CDR3 protein. Among about 650,000 distinct CDR3 sequences listed, approximately 15% were seen once. The CDR3 has 15 residues. Per germline, CDR1 SGHDN and CDR2 FVKESK. V gave up 4 bases and J gave up 6 bases; unmatched junction bases: 8. The sample in question was PBMCs from blood, obtained less than 15 days before vaccination. This TCR came from a man aged 45-65 years who received an inactivated influenza vaccine. The chain uses TRBV14 and TRBJ1-4; 7 nucleotides agree with TRBD1. The CDR3 spells CASSPLTGKDEKLFF. Here the CDR3 DNA reads TGTGCCAGCAGCCCGCTGACAGGGAAGGATGAAAAACTGTTTTTT.